This T cell receptor beta chain was retrieved from a study of beta chain features in type 1 diabetes (dated by TCRdb to 2016 to 2018). A note on the overall study: Patients and healthy donors did not differ in mean age, gender distribution, total cell number or subset yield. A total of 85 million to 140 million sorted cells were examined across all samples, and the number of cells per subset was strongly correlated with RNA yield. The study compared the TCRB repertoires of sorted circulating CD4+ T cell subsets in recently diagnosed type 1 diabetes patients with those in matched healthy donors. Naive and central memory subsets were obtained from all 30 or so donors, but regulatory and stem cell-like memory subsets were isolated from only 8 patients and roughly eight healthy donors.

From each donor, a single peripheral blood sample of roughly 0.11 L on average was drawn into heparinised tubes. A BD FACSAria II was used to sort naive, central memory, regulatory and stem cell-like memory CD4+ T cells with a panel that included CD45RO, CCR7, CD25, CD127, CD95 and CD27. Every sorted population had a purity above 98%. Right away, PBMCs were isolated by Lymphoprep density gradient centrifugation and were stained directly, with no culture step. To minimize batch effects, samples were stained and sorted in pairs, one healthy donor with one patient per experiment. With respect to this clone: Its target antigen remains unknown. Base quality data are lacking; no much larger clone is found one base away.

The CDR3 contains 16 residues, cysteine and phenylalanine counted. Of all the DNA, just the CDR3 is kept, 48 bases in frame from base 1. The germline V gene encodes CDR1 ENHRY and CDR2 SYGVKD. Germline trimming amounts to 6 bases on V and 3 bases on J, with 8 as the count of junction bases outside the gene matches. The entire isolated RNA was reverse transcribed using the High Capacity cDNA Reverse Transcription Kit, and thus expressed TCRB transcripts were sequenced. Deep immunoSEQ sequencing was applied to naive, central memory and regulatory T cell samples, giving an average of around 3.8 million total reads per sample. After sorted cells were lysed in RLT buffer, RNA was extracted with DNase-treated RNeasy Micro or Mini kits, with the choice depending on cell number. Each cell subset was processed separately to prevent cross-contamination, with patient and healthy donor samples processed together. The immunoSEQ multiplex PCR was used to amplify TCRB sequences from cDNA, yielding 87-bp fragments that span the CDR3 region. Sequencing of the amplicons was done on the Illumina HiSeq platform. The paper's processing steps were these. Synthetic template baselines were used to correct PCR bias computationally, reads within Hamming distance 2 were collapsed together, and singletons that could not be merged were discarded. Reads were aligned against IMGT so that V, D and J genes, CDR3 length and insertions or deletions at six rearrangement sites could be assigned. Within each subset, clonotype counts were normalized to the number of sorted cells before true diversity and Gini coefficients were calculated with the tcR R package. Repertoire sharing was quantified using the overlap coefficient calculated on TCRB nucleotide sequences. As a proxy for the pre-selection repertoire, out-of-frame TCRB sequences from naive cells were analyzed. This is the immuneACCESS table as TCRdb keeps it, with only in-frame sequences that have V and J called. A part of the clones is gone; compared with another copy, unresolved V genes explain less than half, and the rest is unexplained. V and J calls and clone size are copied from that table; D and trimming were computed from the DNA. In all, the sample holds roughly 700,000 clones, and around 15% of those were seen once. The top ten hold 0.022% of the sample.

General findings and caveats noted by the study authors: Naive, central memory and regulatory TCRB repertoires appeared to be more alike among patients than among healthy donors. A moderate but significant shortening of TCRB CDR3 length was observed in type 1 diabetes patients in all four CD4+ subsets. Fewer insertions and more nucleotide deletions at VDJ recombination sites were observed in patients with type 1 diabetes, implying thymic rearrangement abnormalities. Because the HLA sub-analyses included only small numbers of individuals, any influence of HLA type on TCRB rearrangement was left unresolved. Sequencing cDNA rather than genomic DNA could over-represent highly expressing activated cells, although activation and CD3 levels did not differ between groups. Shorter templates might be favored by PCR, yet because patient and control samples were amplified and corrected together, any such skew would affect both groups equally.

This sequence was found in a man aged 18 to 30 with type 1 diabetes. The material sequenced was naive CD4+ T cells from blood. Taken with the paper, the label for cell subset or site translates to: true naive CD4+ T cells. The chain is assembled from TRBV10-3 and TRBJ2-2, with 9 junctional bases fitting TRBD1. CDR3 loop: CAISLHRGQDTGELFF. In nucleotide form, the sequence is TGTGCCATCAGCCTCCACAGGGGGCAAGACACCGGGGAGCTGTTTTTT.